Sequencing of this T cell receptor (beta chain) was carried out in a study of monozygotic twins with inflammatory bowel disease. The CDR3 is 14 amino acids. Germline V gene data show CDR1 as SGHTA and CDR2 as FQGNSA. Using the 5' RACE reads, TCRdb records one entry per CDR3 protein without DNA. This sample contains approximately 400,000 distinct CDR3 sequences. Sequencing input: blood. V and J are TRBV7-2 and TRBJ2-4. The sequence was obtained from a human donor with ulcerative colitis or Crohn's disease, or a healthy co-twin of an affected twin (not recorded which). This CDR3 reads CASRTLGAQNIQYF. Full variable domain (outside the CDR3, taken from reference TRBV7-2 and TRBJ2-4): GAGVSQSPSNKVTEKGKDVELRCDPISGHTALYWYRQSLGQGLEFLIYFQGNSAPDKSGLPSDRFSAERTGGSVSTLTIQRTQQEDSAVYLCASRTLGAQNIQYFGAGTRLSVL.